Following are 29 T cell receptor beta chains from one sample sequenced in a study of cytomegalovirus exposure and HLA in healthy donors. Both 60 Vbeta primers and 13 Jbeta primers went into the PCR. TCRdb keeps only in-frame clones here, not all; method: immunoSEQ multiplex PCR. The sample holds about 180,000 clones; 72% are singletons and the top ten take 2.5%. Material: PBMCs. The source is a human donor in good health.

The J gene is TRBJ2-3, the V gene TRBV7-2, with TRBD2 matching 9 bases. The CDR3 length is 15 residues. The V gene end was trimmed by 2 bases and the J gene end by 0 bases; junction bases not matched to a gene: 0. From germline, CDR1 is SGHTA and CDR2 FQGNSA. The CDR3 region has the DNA TGTGCCAGCAGCTTAAGCGGGGGGAGCACAGATACGCAGTATTTT. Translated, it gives CASSLSGGSTDTQYF.

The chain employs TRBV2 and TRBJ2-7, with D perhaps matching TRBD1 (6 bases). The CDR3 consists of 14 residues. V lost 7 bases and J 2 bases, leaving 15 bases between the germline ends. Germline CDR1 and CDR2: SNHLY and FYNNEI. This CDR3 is CASTPRAGAYEQYF. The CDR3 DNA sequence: TGTGCCAGCACCCCCAGGGCAGGGGCCTACGAGCAGTACTTC.

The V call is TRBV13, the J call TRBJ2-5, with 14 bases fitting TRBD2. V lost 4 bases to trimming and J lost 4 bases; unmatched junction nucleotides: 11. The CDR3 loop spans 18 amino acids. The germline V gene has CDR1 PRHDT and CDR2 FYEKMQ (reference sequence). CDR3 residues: CASSSSGTSGGSRETQYF. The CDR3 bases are TGTGCCAGCAGCTCCTCCGGGACTAGCGGGGGATCACGAGAGACCCAGTACTTC.

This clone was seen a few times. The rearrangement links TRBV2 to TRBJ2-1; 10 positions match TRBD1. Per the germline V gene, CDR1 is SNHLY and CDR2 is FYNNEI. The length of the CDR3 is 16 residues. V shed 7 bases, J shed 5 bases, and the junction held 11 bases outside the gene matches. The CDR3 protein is CASMTRRDRGDNEQFF. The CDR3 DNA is TGTGCCAGCATGACCCGCCGGGACAGGGGTGACAATGAGCAGTTCTTC.

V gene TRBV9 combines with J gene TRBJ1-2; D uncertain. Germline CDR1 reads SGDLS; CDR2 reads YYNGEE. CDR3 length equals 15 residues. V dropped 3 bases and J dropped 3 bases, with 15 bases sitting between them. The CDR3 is CASSGSGRTHYGYTF. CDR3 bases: TGTGCCAGCAGCGGGTCAGGACGGACTCACTATGGCTACACCTTC. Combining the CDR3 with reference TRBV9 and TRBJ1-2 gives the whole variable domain DSGVTQTPKHLITATGQRVTLRCSPRSGDLSVYWYQQSLDQGLQFLIQYYNGEERAKGNILERFSAQQFPDLHSELNLSSLELGDSALYFCASSGSGRTHYGYTFGSGTRLTVV.

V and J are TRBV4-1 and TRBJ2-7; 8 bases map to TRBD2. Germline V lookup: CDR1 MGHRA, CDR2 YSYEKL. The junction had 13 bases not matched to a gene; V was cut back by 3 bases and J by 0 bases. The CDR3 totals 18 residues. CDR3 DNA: TGCGCCAGCAGCCACGGGGTGCTAGCGGGTCCTAGCTCCTACGAGCAGTACTTC. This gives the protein CASSHGVLAGPSSYEQYF.

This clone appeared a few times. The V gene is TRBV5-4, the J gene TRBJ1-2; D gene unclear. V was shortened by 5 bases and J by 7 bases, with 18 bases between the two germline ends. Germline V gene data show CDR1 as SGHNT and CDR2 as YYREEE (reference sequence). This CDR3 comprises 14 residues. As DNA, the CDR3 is TGTGCCAGCAGATCATCCCGAATGAGGATTGGCTACACCTTC. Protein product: CASRSSRMRIGYTF.

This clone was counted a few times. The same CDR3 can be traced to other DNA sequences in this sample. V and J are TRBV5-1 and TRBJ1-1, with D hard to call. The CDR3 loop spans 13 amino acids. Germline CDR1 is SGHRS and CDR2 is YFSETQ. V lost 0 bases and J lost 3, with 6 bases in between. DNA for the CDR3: TGCGCCAGCAGCTTGGGACGGGACACTGAAGCTTTCTTT. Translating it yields CASSLGRDTEAFF.

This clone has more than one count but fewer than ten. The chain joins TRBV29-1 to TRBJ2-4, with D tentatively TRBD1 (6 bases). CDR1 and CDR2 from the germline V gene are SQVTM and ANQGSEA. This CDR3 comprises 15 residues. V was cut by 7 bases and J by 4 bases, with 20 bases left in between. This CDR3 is CSALPSTGTKNIQYF. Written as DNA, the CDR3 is TGCAGCGCACTACCATCGACAGGCACTAAAAACATTCAGTACTTC. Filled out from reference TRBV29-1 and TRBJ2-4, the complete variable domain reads SAVISQKPSRDICQRGTSLTIQCQVDSQVTMMFWYRQQPGQSLTLIATANQGSEATYESGFVIDKFPISRPNLTFSTLTVSNMSPEDSSIYLCSALPSTGTKNIQYFGAGTRLSVL.

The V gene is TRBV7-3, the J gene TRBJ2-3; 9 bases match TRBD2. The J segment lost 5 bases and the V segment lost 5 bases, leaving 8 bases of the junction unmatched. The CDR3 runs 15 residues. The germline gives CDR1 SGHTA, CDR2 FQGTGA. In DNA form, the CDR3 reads TGTGCCAGCAGCCCCATGACTAGCGGCGGAGATACGCAGTATTTT. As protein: CASSPMTSGGDTQYF.

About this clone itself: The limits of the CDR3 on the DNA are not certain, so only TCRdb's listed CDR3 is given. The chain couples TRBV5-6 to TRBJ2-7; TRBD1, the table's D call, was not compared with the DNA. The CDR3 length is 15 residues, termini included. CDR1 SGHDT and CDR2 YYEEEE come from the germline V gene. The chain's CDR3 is CASSLAVGQGADEYF.

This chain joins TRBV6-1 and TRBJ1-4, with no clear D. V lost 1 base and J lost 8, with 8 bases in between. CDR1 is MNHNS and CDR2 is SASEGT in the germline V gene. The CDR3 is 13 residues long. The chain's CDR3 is CASSEGPREKLFF. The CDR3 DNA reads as TGTGCCAGCAGTGAAGGCCCACGGGAAAAACTGTTTTTT.

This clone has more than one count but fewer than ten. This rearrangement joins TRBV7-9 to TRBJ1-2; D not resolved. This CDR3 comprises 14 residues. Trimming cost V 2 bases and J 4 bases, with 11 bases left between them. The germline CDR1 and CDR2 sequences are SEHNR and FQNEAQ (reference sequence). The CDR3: CASSLTRPAYGYTF. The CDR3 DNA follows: TGTGCCAGCAGCTTAACCAGGCCCGCCTATGGCTACACCTTC.

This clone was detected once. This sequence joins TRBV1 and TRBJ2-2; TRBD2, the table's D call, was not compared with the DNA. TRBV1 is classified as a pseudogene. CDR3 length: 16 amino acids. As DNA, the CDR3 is TGCACCAGCAGGGTACTAGCGGGGAAGGACACCGGGGAGCTGTTTTTT. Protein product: CTSRVLAGKDTGELFF.

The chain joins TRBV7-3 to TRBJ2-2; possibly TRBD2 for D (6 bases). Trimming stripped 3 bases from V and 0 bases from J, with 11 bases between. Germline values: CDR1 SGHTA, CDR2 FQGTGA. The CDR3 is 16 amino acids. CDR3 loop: CASSFGRMPNTGELFF. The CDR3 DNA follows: TGTGCCAGCAGCTTTGGGAGGATGCCGAACACCGGGGAGCTGTTTTTT.

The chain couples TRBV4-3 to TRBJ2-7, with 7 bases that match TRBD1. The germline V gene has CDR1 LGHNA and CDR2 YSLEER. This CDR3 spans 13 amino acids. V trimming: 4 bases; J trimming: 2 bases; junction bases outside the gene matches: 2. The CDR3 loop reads CASSLGTAYEQYF. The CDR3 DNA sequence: TGCGCCAGCAGCCTAGGGACAGCCTACGAGCAGTACTTC.

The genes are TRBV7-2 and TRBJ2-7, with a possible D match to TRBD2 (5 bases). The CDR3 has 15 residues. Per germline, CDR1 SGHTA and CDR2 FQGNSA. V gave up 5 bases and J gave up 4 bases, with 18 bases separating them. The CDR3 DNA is TGTGCCAGCAGCCGACGAAGCGGAGCTCTGTACGAGCAGTACTTC. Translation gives CASSRRSGALYEQYF.

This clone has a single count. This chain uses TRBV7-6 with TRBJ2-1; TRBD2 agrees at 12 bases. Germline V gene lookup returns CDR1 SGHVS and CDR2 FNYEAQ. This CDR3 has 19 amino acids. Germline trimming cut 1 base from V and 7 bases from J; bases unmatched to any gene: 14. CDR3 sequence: CASSLVGTSGSRPGNEQFF. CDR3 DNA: TGTGCCAGCAGCTTAGTCGGGACTAGCGGGTCCCGGCCGGGGAATGAGCAGTTCTTC. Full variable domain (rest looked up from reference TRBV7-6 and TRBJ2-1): GAGVSQSPRYKVTKRGQDVALRCDPISGHVSLYWYRQALGQGPEFLTYFNYEAQQDKSGLPNDRFSAERPEGSISTLTIQRTEQRDSAMYRCASSLVGTSGSRPGNEQFFGPGTRLTVL.

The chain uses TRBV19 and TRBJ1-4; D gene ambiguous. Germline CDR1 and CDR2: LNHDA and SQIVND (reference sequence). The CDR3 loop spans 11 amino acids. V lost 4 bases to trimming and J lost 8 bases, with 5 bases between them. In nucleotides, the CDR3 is TGTGCCAGTAGTACCCTAGAAAAACTGTTTTTT. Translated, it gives CASSTLEKLFF.

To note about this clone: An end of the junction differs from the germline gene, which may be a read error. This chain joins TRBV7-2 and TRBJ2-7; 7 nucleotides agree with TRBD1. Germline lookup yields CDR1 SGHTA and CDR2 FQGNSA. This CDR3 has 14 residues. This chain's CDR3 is CANSPGQIPYEQYF. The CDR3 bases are TGTGCCAACAGCCCGGGACAGATCCCCTACGAGCAGTACTTC.

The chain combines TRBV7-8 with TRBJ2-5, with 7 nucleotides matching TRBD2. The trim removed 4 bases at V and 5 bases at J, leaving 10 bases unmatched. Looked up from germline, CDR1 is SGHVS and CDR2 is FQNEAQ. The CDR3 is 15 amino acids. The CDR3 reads CASSSPGLVGETQYF. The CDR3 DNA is TGTGCCAGCAGCTCCCCCGGACTAGTCGGGGAGACCCAGTACTTC.

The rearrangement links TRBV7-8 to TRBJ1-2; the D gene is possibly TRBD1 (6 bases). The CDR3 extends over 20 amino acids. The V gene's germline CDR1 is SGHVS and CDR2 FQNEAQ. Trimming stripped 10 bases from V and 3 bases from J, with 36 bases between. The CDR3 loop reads CATQTGLLTALQGFHYGYTF. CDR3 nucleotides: TGTGCCACCCAAACGGGACTACTGACGGCTCTGCAGGGGTTTCACTATGGCTACACCTTC. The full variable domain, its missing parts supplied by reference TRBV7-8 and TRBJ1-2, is GAGVSQSPRYKVAKRGQDVALRCDPISGHVSLFWYQQALGQGPEFLTYFQNEAQLDKSGLPSDRFFAERPEGSVSTLKIQRTQQEDSAVYLCATQTGLLTALQGFHYGYTFGSGTRLTVV.

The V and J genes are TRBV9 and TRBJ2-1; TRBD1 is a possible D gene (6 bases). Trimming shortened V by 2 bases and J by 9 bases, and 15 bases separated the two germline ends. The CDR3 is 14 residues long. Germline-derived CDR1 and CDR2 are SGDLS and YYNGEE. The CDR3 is CASSVPGQGAEQFF. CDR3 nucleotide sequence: TGTGCCAGCAGCGTCCCGGGACAAGGGGCTGAGCAGTTCTTC.

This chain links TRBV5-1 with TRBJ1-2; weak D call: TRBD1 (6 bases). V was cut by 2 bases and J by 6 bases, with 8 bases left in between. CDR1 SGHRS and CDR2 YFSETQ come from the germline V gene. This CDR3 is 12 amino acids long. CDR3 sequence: CASSFSGDGYTF. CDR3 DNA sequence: TGCGCCAGCAGCTTCTCAGGGGATGGCTACACCTTC.

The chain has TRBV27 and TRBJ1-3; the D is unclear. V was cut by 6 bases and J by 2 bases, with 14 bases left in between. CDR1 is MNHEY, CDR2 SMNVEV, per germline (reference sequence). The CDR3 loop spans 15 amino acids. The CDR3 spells CASRARGQPGNTIYF. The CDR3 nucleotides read TGTGCCAGCAGGGCCCGAGGGCAGCCTGGAAACACCATATATTTT.

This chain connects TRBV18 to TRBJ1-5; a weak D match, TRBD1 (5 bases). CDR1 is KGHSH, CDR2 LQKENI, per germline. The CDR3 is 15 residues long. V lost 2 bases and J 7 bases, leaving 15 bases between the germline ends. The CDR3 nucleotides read TGTGCCAGCTCACCAGGGGCAGGGCCAGAGCAGCCCCAGCATTTT. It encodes CASSPGAGPEQPQHF.

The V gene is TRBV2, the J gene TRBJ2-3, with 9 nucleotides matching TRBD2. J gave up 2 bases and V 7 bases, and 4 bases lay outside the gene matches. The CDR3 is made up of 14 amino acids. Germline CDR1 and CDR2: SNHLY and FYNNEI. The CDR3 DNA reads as TGTGCCAGCAAGCGGGGGGCATCCACAGATACGCAGTATTTT. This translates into CASKRGASTDTQYF.

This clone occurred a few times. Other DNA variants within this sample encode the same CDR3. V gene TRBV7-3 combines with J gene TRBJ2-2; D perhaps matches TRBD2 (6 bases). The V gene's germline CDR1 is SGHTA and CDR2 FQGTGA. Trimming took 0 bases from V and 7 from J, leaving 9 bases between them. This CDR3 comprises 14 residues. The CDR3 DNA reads TGTGCCAGCAGCTTAACCAGGGAGGTCGGGGAGCTGTTTTTT. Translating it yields CASSLTREVGELFF.

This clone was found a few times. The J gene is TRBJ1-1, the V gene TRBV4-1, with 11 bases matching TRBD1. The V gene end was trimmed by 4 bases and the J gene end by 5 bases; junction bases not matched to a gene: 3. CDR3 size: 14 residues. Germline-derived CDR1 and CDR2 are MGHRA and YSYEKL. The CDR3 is CASSRGQGGTEAFF. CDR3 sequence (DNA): TGCGCCAGCAGCCGGGGACAGGGGGGGACTGAAGCTTTCTTT.